The rows below give T cell receptor beta chains drawn from one sample of a study. TCRdb analysed the RT-PCR reads with MiXCR anew, one entry per CDR3 protein. The sample contains fewer than 800,000 distinct CDR3 sequences, 14% of which appear only once. Sequencing was done on a sample of memory CD4+ T cells from blood. These receptor sequences come from a female donor in good health, serving as a healthy control. The CDR3 runs from the conserved cysteine through the conserved F or W. The D gene is left open where the match is weak. Expanded clones get a size class; other rows say once, few or many, or leave the size out.

d_gene	v_gene	j_gene	abundance	CDR3nt	CDR3aa
-	TRBV20-1	TRBJ2-5	-	TGCAGTGCTCATCAGGGGAGGGGGACCCAGTACTTC	CSAHQGRGTQYF
TRBD2	TRBV5-4	TRBJ2-1	few	TGTGCCAGCAGCTTGGGATTAATAGCGGGAGCCTTTTACAATGAGCAGTTCTTC	CASSLGLIAGAFYNEQFF
-	TRBV20-1	TRBJ2-3	many	TGCAGTGGGATGTTGAGGGGCCCAGATACGCAGTATTTT	CSGMLRGPDTQYF
-	TRBV7-7	TRBJ2-6	few	TGTGCCAGCAGTCCAGCAGGGTGGGAAGGCTCTGGGGCCAACGTCCTGACTTTC	CASSPAGWEGSGANVLTF
TRBD1	TRBV18	TRBJ1-4	few	TGTGCCAGCTCACCAGGACAGGAAGGAGAAAAACTGTTTTTT	CASSPGQEGEKLFF
-	TRBV2	TRBJ2-5	-	TGTGCCAGCAGCCTAACTAGAATGGAGACCCAGTACTTC	CASSLTRMETQYF
-	TRBV14	TRBJ1-1	many	TGTGCCAGCAGCCAAGAGCCAGGGAGAGCTTTCTTT	CASSQEPGRAFF
TRBD2	TRBV7-2	TRBJ2-5	-	TGTGCCAGCAGCCGTAGCGGGGCTAACATGGAGACCCAGTACTTC	CASSRSGANMETQYF
-	TRBV6-1	TRBJ2-2	-	TGTGCCAGCAGCCCAATTGGGAGAGGGTTTAGCACCGGGGAGCTGTTTTTT	CASSPIGRGFSTGELFF
-	TRBV30	TRBJ2-2	few	TGTGCCTGGAGTGTACGTTACACCGGGGAGCTGTTTTTT	CAWSVRYTGELFF
TRBD1	TRBV20-1	TRBJ2-5	-	TGCAGTGCTAGCGACAGGGCGGATGAGACCCAGTACTTC	CSASDRADETQYF
-	TRBV4-1	TRBJ1-5	few	TGCGCCAGCAGCCAACCGGACGGGAATCAGCCCCAGCATTTT	CASSQPDGNQPQHF
TRBD1	TRBV5-1	TRBJ1-1	few	TGCGCCAGCAGCCGCGGGGACAGGGTGGATGAAGCTTTCTTT	CASSRGDRVDEAFF
TRBD2	TRBV24-1	TRBJ2-3	-	TGTGCCACCAGTGACCCCCCCGGGACTAGTAGGTCAGATACGCAGTATTTT	CATSDPPGTSRSDTQYF
-	TRBV2	TRBJ1-4	few	TGTGCCAGCAGTGAAGTGCAGGGGCGGGAAAAACTGTTTTTT	CASSEVQGREKLFF
-	TRBV5-8	TRBJ2-2	many	TGTGCCAGCAGCTTGTTAAGGCCCGGGGAGCTGTTTTTT	CASSLLRPGELFF
-	TRBV15	TRBJ1-2	-	TGTGCCACCAGCAGAGACAATCCGAGCTATGGCTACACCTTC	CATSRDNPSYGYTF
TRBD1	TRBV24-1	TRBJ1-4	-	TGTGCCACCAGTGATCGTACCGGGACAGCTAATGAAAAACTGTTTTTT	CATSDRTGTANEKLFF
TRBD1	TRBV6-2/TRBV6-3	TRBJ1-6	-	TGTGCCAGCAGTACCGGACAGGGGGCGTCTTCACCCCTCCACTTT	CASSTGQGASSPLHF
-	TRBV20-1	TRBJ1-4	few	TGCAGTGCTAAAGATGCAGGGACCGATTTGGGGGAAAAACTGTTTTTT	CSAKDAGTDLGEKLFF
-	TRBV7-2	TRBJ2-4	-	TGTGCCAGCAGCGCCAACAGCTTTGAGGTCGGAAACATTCAGTACTTC	CASSANSFEVGNIQYF
TRBD1	TRBV3-1	TRBJ1-2	few	TGTGCCAGCACATCAGGGGGATCCAACTATGGCTACACCTTC	CASTSGGSNYGYTF
-	TRBV6-6	TRBJ1-2	few	TGTGCCAGCAGTTCCCAACTCGCGAGAGTATCGCTAGCTGGCTACACCTTC	CASSSQLARVSLAGYTF
-	TRBV7-8	TRBJ1-5	few	TGTGCCAGCAGCTTAGCCACACTCTTTCAGCCCCAGCATTTT	CASSLATLFQPQHF
-	TRBV19	TRBJ1-1	few	TGTGCCAGTACTAGGGGTAACCTGAACACTGAAGCTTTCTTT	CASTRGNLNTEAFF
-	TRBV28	TRBJ2-7	-	TGTGCCAGCAGCATCATCTCAGGGGTCGCTTACGAGCAGTACTTC	CASSIISGVAYEQYF
TRBD2	TRBV27	TRBJ2-2	few	TGTGCCAGCAGACAGGGCGGGAGGGCCGTGGACACCGGGGAGCTGTTTTTT	CASRQGGRAVDTGELFF
-	TRBV19	TRBJ1-5	-	TGTGCCAGTAGCGCCAGGGAGGCCAATCAGCCCCAGCATTTT	CASSAREANQPQHF
-	TRBV6-1	TRBJ2-7	-	TGTGCCAGCAGTATCGGACAGATTTCCTACGAGCAGTACTTC	CASSIGQISYEQYF
-	TRBV3-1	TRBJ2-7	-	TGTGCCAGCAGCCAAGATTCGAGTAATCTGTACGAGCAGTACTTC	CASSQDSSNLYEQYF